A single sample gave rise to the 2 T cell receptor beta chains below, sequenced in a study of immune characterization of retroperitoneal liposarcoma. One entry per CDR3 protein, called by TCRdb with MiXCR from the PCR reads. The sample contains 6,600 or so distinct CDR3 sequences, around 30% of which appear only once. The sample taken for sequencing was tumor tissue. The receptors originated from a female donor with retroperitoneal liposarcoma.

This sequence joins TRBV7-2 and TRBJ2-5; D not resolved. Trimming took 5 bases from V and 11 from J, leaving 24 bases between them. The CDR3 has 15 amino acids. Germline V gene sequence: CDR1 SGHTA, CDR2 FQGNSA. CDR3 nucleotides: TGTGCCAGCAGCCTTAGCTGGAGCTCCTACAATGAGCAGTACTTC. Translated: CASSLSWSSYNEQYF.

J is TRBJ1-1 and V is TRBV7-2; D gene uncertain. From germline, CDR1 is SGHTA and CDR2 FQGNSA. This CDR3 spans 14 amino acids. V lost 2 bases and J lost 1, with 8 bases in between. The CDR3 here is CASSLSRANTEAFF. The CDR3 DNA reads TGTGCCAGCAGCTTAAGTAGGGCGAACACTGAAGCTTTCTTT.